A few counts support the clone carrying this T cell receptor beta chain. Its antigen is as yet unknown. The source of the sample is a study of blood T cells in healthy people across ages. Study findings and constraints: Higher diversity, along with more naive CD4+ cells, distinguished long-lived donors from aged donors. The authors considered diversity estimates from one million T cells to be underestimates.

Germline CDR1 DFQATT, CDR2 SNEGSKA (reference sequence). There are 10 residues in the CDR3. Trimming cost V 6 bases and J 7 bases, with 9 bases left between them. PCR was performed a second time for 7 to 11 cycles using a sample-barcoded 5' primer and a J-beta primer mix. MiXCR, run by TCRdb on the 5' RACE reads, gives a single entry per CDR3 protein. The sample has about 2 million distinct CDR3 sequences, roughly 49% seen once. Healthy Caucasian individuals from Russia aged about 6 to 100 were enrolled as donors. The chain carries TRBV20-1 and TRBJ1-2, with a tentative D call TRBD1 (6 bases). The TCR originated in a middle-aged woman in good health. Sequencing used blood. The CDR3 DNA reads as TGCAGTGCCCCCAGGGGTGGCTACACCTTC. It codes for CSAPRGGYTF.